What follows are 5 T cell receptor beta chains derived from one specimen sequenced in a study of shared clonotypes between healthy human individuals. Naive CD8 cells lacked CD45RO and underwent positive selection for CCR7, leaving out terminally differentiated effector memory CD45RA+ cells. The protocol was immunoSEQ multiplex PCR, while the TCRdb copy is restricted to in-frame clones and leaves out a portion. The sample has more than 2 million clones, roughly 94% seen once. Sequencing was performed on naive CD8+ T cells sorted from blood. Receptors originate from a man between 18 and 35 years old in good health.

V usage is TRBV5-1 and J usage is TRBJ1-2; 7 bases line up with TRBD1. The CDR3 runs 15 residues. Trimming removed 0 bases from V and 4 bases from J; junction bases left unmatched: 6. The V gene's germline CDR1 is SGHRS and CDR2 YFSETQ. CDR3 residues: CASSLEGGGLYGYTF. CDR3 DNA: TGCGCCAGCAGCTTGGAAGGGGGCGGGCTCTATGGCTACACCTTC. The full variable domain, with the rest looked up from reference TRBV5-1 and TRBJ1-2, is KAGVTQTPRYLIKTRGQQVTLSCSPISGHRSVSWYQQTPGQGLQFLFEYFSETQRNKGNFPGRFSGRQFSNSRSEMNVSTLELGDSALYLCASSLEGGGLYGYTFGSGTRLTVV.

The chain uses TRBV18 and TRBJ2-7, with TRBD1 as a possible D gene (6 bases). There are 15 residues in the CDR3. Per germline, CDR1 KGHSH and CDR2 LQKENI. Trimming took off 5 bases at V and 3 bases at J, with 17 bases between the two ends. Written as DNA, the CDR3 is TGTGCCAGCTCAGGAGACCGGGACACATTCTACGAGCAGTACTTC. The encoded protein is CASSGDRDTFYEQYF.

J is TRBJ1-1 and V is TRBV10-3; possibly TRBD1 for D (6 bases). The CDR3 contains 13 residues. The ends were cut back, 5 bases at V and 1 base at J, with 8 bases in the middle. From germline, CDR1 is ENHRY and CDR2 SYGVKD. As DNA, the CDR3 is TGTGCCATCAGTCAGACAGGGAACACTGAAGCTTTCTTT. Protein sequence: CAISQTGNTEAFF.

This chain joins TRBV27 and TRBJ1-1, with TRBD1 matching 7 bases. The V gene's germline CDR1 is MNHEY and CDR2 SMNVEV (reference sequence). J was trimmed by 3 bases and V by 11 bases; bases with no gene match: 9. This CDR3 spans 13 amino acids. The CDR3: CAASQGGDTEAFF. CDR3 nucleotide sequence: TGTGCCGCTTCCCAGGGGGGGGACACTGAAGCTTTCTTT.

The chain combines TRBV19 with TRBJ2-7; D is perhaps TRBD1 or TRBD2 (6 bases each). Trimming removed 3 bases from V and 3 bases from J, with 15 bases in between. The CDR3 loop spans 15 amino acids. The germline V gene has CDR1 LNHDA and CDR2 SQIVND (reference sequence). The CDR3 sequence is CASSIAQGTLYEQYF. CDR3 bases: TGTGCCAGTAGTATCGCCCAGGGGACTCTCTACGAGCAGTACTTC.